This T cell receptor beta chain stems from a study of T cell responses to AZD1222 COVID-19 vaccine. V was pared by 10 bases and J by 1 base, with 4 bases of the junction left unmatched. Germline V gene sequence: CDR1 WSHSY, CDR2 SAAADI. The CDR3 contains 14 residues. Produced via immunoSEQ multiplex PCR; TCRdb's table is partial and in-frame only. The table has around 120,000 clones, just over 90% seen once; the top ten hold more than 4.5%. Study-level points and caveats: Unmutated variant regions reportedly attract nearly half of all spike-specific TCRs. Repertoire sampling was restricted to post-peak T cell response timepoints. Spike-specific TCR breadth and depth rose after two AZD1222 doses. Only a handful of AZD1222 recipients, more than five in all, had baseline seropositivity.

As concerns this clone: Its antigen is unknown.

The TCR comes from an adult who received the AZD1222 COVID-19 vaccine. The rearrangement joins TRBV10-2 to TRBJ2-5, with 12 bases identical to TRBD2. Sample: peripheral blood, taken 28 days after the second AZD1222 dose. The CDR3 DNA sequence: TGCGCCACCACTAGCGGGGGGACCCAAGAGACCCAGTACTTC. Amino acid sequence: CATTSGGTQETQYF.